One and the same sample provided the 19 T cell receptor beta chains below, sequenced in a study of cytomegalovirus exposure and HLA in healthy donors. PCR amplification relied on 60 Vbeta primers (plus 13 Jbeta primers). TCRdb's table, derived via immunoSEQ multiplex PCR, lists solely in-frame clones and lacks some. The table includes about 100,000 clones, more than 65% detected once. The sample comprised PBMCs. Source of these receptors: a woman between 18 and 30 years old in good health and CMV-seronegative.

The V call is TRBV5-8, the J call TRBJ1-3, with a weak D call TRBD1 (5 bases). Germline values: CDR1 SGHTS, CDR2 YDEGEE. The CDR3 is 17 amino acids. V dropped 4 bases and J dropped 0 bases, with 17 bases sitting between them. The CDR3 region has the DNA TGTGCCAGCAGCCACTACGGCCGGACATTCTCTGGAAACACCATATATTTT. Translating gives CASSHYGRTFSGNTIYF.

The rearrangement uses TRBV5-4 and TRBJ1-6; D may be TRBD1 (6 bases). The CDR3 contains 15 residues. The germline gives CDR1 SGHNT, CDR2 YYREEE (reference sequence). The V gene lost 0 bases and the J gene lost 8 bases, with 12 bases spanning the gap. CDR3 nucleotide sequence: TGTGCCAGCAGCTTGGCCCCCGGGGGGCATTCACCCCTCCACTTT. It codes for CASSLAPGGHSPLHF.

V usage is TRBV18 and J usage is TRBJ2-5, with 10 bases identical to TRBD1. This CDR3 is 15 amino acids long. V was clipped by 3 bases and J by 4 bases; unmatched bases: 5. Per the germline V gene, CDR1 is KGHSH and CDR2 is LQKENI. The CDR3 region has the DNA TGTGCCAGCTCACCTCAGACAGGGGGCACAGAGACCCAGTACTTC. It specifies CASSPQTGGTETQYF. The whole variable domain, filled in from reference TRBV18 and TRBJ2-5, reads NAGVMQNPRHLVRRRGQEARLRCSPMKGHSHVYWYRQLPEEGLKFMVYLQKENIIDESGMPKERFSAEFPKEGPSILRIQQVVRGDSAAYFCASSPQTGGTETQYFGPGTRLLVL.

The chain carries TRBV18 and TRBJ2-7; 9 bases are shared with TRBD1. This CDR3 is built from 14 residues. The junction had 6 bases not matched to a gene; V was cut back by 4 bases and J by 5 bases. Germline V gene sequence: CDR1 KGHSH, CDR2 LQKENI. The CDR3 spells CASSLNRGLDEQYF. In nucleotides, the CDR3 is TGTGCCAGCTCACTTAACAGGGGGCTTGACGAGCAGTACTTC. The full variable domain, its missing parts supplied by reference TRBV18 and TRBJ2-7, is NAGVMQNPRHLVRRRGQEARLRCSPMKGHSHVYWYRQLPEEGLKFMVYLQKENIIDESGMPKERFSAEFPKEGPSILRIQQVVRGDSAAYFCASSLNRGLDEQYFGPGTRLTVT.

This clone has just a few counts. V is TRBV4-1 and J is TRBJ1-1; no definite D call. The CDR3 runs 14 residues. V lost 6 bases and J 4 bases, leaving 15 bases between the germline ends. Germline V gene lookup returns CDR1 MGHRA and CDR2 YSYEKL. The CDR3 loop is CASRGLLRGTEAFF. In DNA form, the CDR3 reads TGCGCCAGCAGAGGACTCCTACGGGGCACTGAAGCTTTCTTT.

This chain's CDR3 is CASSKGVGEAFF. CDR3 DNA sequence: TGTGCCAGTAGTAAGGGGGTCGGTGAAGCTTTCTTT. The chain links TRBV19 to TRBJ1-1; the D gene is possibly TRBD1 (6 bases). This CDR3 has 12 amino acids. The V gene's germline CDR1 is LNHDA and CDR2 SQIVND (reference sequence). Deletions cut 4 bases from V and 7 bases from J, with 10 bases between.

The chain employs TRBV5-1 and TRBJ1-2, with D tentatively TRBD1 (6 bases). V was trimmed by 0 bases and J by 7 bases, leaving 13 bases between them. In germline, CDR1 is SGHRS, CDR2 YFSETQ. The CDR3 consists of 14 residues. The CDR3 DNA reads TGCGCCAGCAGCTTGGATGTGAGGGGGTCTGGCTACACCTTC. Protein product: CASSLDVRGSGYTF. Looking up the rest from reference TRBV5-1 and TRBJ1-2 gives the full variable domain: KAGVTQTPRYLIKTRGQQVTLSCSPISGHRSVSWYQQTPGQGLQFLFEYFSETQRNKGNFPGRFSGRQFSNSRSEMNVSTLELGDSALYLCASSLDVRGSGYTFGSGTRLTVV.

The chain recombines TRBV11-1 with TRBJ2-7, with a tentative D call TRBD2 (5 bases). The CDR3 extends over 16 amino acids. Germline loops: CDR1 SGHAT, CDR2 FQDESV (reference sequence). V lost 2 bases, J lost 2 bases, and 16 bases lay in between. The CDR3 nucleotides are TGTGCCAGCAGCTTAAGGCGCGGGCAGGCAACCTACGAGCAGTACTTC. Its protein is CASSLRRGQATYEQYF.

J is TRBJ2-7 and V is TRBV15, with 9 bases aligning to TRBD2. The germline gives CDR1 LNHNV, CDR2 YYDKDF (reference sequence). The trim removed 1 base at V and 5 bases at J, leaving 6 bases unmatched. The CDR3 is made up of 15 amino acids. Here the CDR3 reads CATSRVFGTSNEQYF. The CDR3, as DNA: TGTGCCACCAGCAGAGTATTCGGGACTAGCAACGAGCAGTACTTC. The full variable domain, completed using reference TRBV15 and TRBJ2-7, is DAMVIQNPRYQVTQFGKPVTLSCSQTLNHNVMYWYQQKSSQAPKLLFHYYDKDFNNEADTPDNFQSRRPNTSFCFLDIRSPGLGDTAMYLCATSRVFGTSNEQYFGPGTRLTVT.

The count of this clone is one. The V call is TRBV27, the J call TRBJ2-7; 9 nucleotides agree with TRBD2. CDR3 length: 17 residues. CDR1 is MNHEY, CDR2 SMNVEV, per germline (reference sequence). The V gene end was trimmed by 3 bases and the J gene end by 4 bases; junction bases not matched to a gene: 13. CDR3 DNA sequence: TGTGCCAGCAGTTTGATCGTAGGGGCGGGAGGGCCATACGAGCAGTACTTC. Translated: CASSLIVGAGGPYEQYF.

The chain uses TRBV4-3 and TRBJ2-7, with 12 bases fitting TRBD2. Germline V gene lookup returns CDR1 LGHNA and CDR2 YSLEER. With 1 base clipped from V and 6 bases from J, the junction kept 1 base outside the gene matches. The CDR3 runs to 14 residues. The chain's CDR3 is CASSQGLAGAEQYF. The CDR3 region has the DNA TGCGCCAGCAGCCAAGGACTAGCGGGAGCCGAGCAGTACTTC.

The rearrangement uses TRBV13 and TRBJ2-7; 12 bases match TRBD2. The CDR3 has 19 residues. V was pared by 5 bases and J by 3 bases, with 17 bases of the junction left unmatched. Germline values: CDR1 PRHDT, CDR2 FYEKMQ (reference sequence). CDR3 nucleotide sequence: TGTGCCAGCAGCCGTCGGACTAGCGGGAAAACGACTCAGTTCTACGAGCAGTACTTC. This gives the protein CASSRRTSGKTTQFYEQYF.

Remarks on this clone: One end of the junction varies from germline; a read error may be responsible. The gene calls are TRBV6-1 and TRBJ2-7, with 8 nucleotides matching TRBD2. The germline V gene encodes CDR1 MNHNS and CDR2 SASEGT. The CDR3 sequence is 15 residues long. The CDR3, as DNA: TGTGCCAGCAGAGCCTGGGCGGGGGGATCCTCCGAGCAGTACTTC. This translates into CASRAWAGGSSEQYF.

This rearrangement joins TRBV29-1 to TRBJ2-5; tentative D call: TRBD1 (5 bases). The better agreement between TRBJ2-7 and the DNA end casts doubt on the J call. The germline CDR1 and CDR2 sequences are SQVTM and ANQGSEA. The CDR3 has 14 amino acids. CDR3 amino acids: CSVEDPVEGVEQYF. CDR3 DNA: TGCAGCGTTGAAGATCCCGTCGAAGGGGTCGAGCAGTACTTC.

The V and J genes are TRBV5-1 and TRBJ1-2; D is unresolved. CDR1 is SGHRS, CDR2 YFSETQ, per germline. The CDR3 contains 13 residues. The germline V and J ends were trimmed by 4 bases and 8 bases, with 15 bases remaining between them. In DNA form, the CDR3 reads TGCGCCAGCAGCGGAGACGGGATGAGAGGCTACACCTTC. Protein product: CASSGDGMRGYTF.

In this sample, this clone turned up a few times. The chain has TRBV4-1 and TRBJ1-1; 10 bases align to TRBD1. Per germline, CDR1 MGHRA and CDR2 YSYEKL. This CDR3 spans 17 amino acids. The V gene end was trimmed by 3 bases and the J gene end by 5 bases; junction bases not matched to a gene: 12. The CDR3 coding sequence is TGCGCCAGCAGCCAGGCCGGGACAGGGGCCCTGCGTACTGAAGCTTTCTTT. This codes for CASSQAGTGALRTEAFF.

The J gene is TRBJ2-4, the V gene TRBV11-2; D perhaps matches TRBD2 (5 bases). This CDR3 contains 15 residues. Per the germline V gene, CDR1 is SGHAT and CDR2 is FQNNGV. Trimming removed 3 bases from V and 5 bases from J, with 14 bases in between. CDR3 loop: CASSLDHRAENIQYF. DNA for the CDR3: TGTGCCAGCAGCTTGGACCATCGAGCGGAAAACATTCAGTACTTC.

This chain uses TRBV5-5 with TRBJ2-7; D gene uncertain. V lost 1 base, J lost 0 bases, and 8 bases lay in between. CDR1 is SGHKS, CDR2 YYEKEE, per germline (reference sequence). This CDR3 comprises 14 residues. The CDR3 DNA reads as TGTGCCAGCAGCTTGCTATACAGCTCCTACGAGCAGTACTTC. Translated: CASSLLYSSYEQYF.

The chain couples TRBV4-3 to TRBJ2-3, with D possibly TRBD2 on 6 matching bases. Deletions cut 0 bases from V and 2 bases from J, with 9 bases between. This CDR3 is built from 15 residues. The germline V gene encodes CDR1 LGHNA and CDR2 YSLEER. CDR3 loop: CASSQEGRTTDTQYF. The CDR3 DNA is TGCGCCAGCAGCCAAGAAGGGAGGACCACAGATACGCAGTATTTT.